These 20 T cell receptor beta chains came from one sample sequenced in a study of cytomegalovirus exposure and HLA in healthy donors (dated by TCRdb to the late 2010s). Library generation was performed with the immunoSEQ multiplex PCR assay. Held by TCRdb, this immuneACCESS table contains in-frame sequences only and omits some clones. Under half of the omission traces to an unresolved V gene where checked; the cause of the rest is unknown. The sample includes 100,000 to 150,000 clones, with roughly 89% observed a single time. The ten largest account for 1.5% to 2% of the sample. Sequenced material: PBMCs. The receptor set was obtained from a young woman in good health and CMV-seronegative.

V usage is TRBV28 and J usage is TRBJ1-1, with 8 nucleotides matching TRBD1. The CDR3 loop spans 14 amino acids. Germline lookup yields CDR1 MDHEN and CDR2 SYDVKM. V shed 6 bases and J 5 bases; nucleotides not matched to a gene: 8. CDR3: CASRTTGGRTEAFF. The CDR3 DNA sequence: TGTGCCAGCAGAACTACAGGGGGAAGGACTGAAGCTTTCTTT.

This clone occurred once. J is TRBJ1-5 and V is TRBV28; D uncertain. The CDR3 runs 13 residues. Germline V gene sequence: CDR1 MDHEN, CDR2 SYDVKM. The V and J ends lost 6 bases and 4 bases respectively, with 10 bases between them. This CDR3 is CASRSGRNQPQHF. The DNA of the CDR3 is TGTGCCAGCAGGTCTGGGAGGAATCAGCCCCAGCATTTT.

V usage is TRBV30 and J usage is TRBJ1-1; D is uncertain. Germline V gives CDR1 GTSNPN, CDR2 SVGIG (reference sequence). Trimming pared 8 bases from V and 1 base from J, leaving 14 bases between. The CDR3 length is 13 residues. This chain's CDR3 is CARLETKNTEAFF. CDR3 nucleotide sequence: TGTGCCCGGCTGGAGACTAAGAACACTGAAGCTTTCTTT.

The J gene is TRBJ1-2, the V gene TRBV9; D not resolved. The CDR3 is 15 amino acids. Per the germline V gene, CDR1 is SGDLS and CDR2 is YYNGEE. V shed 0 bases and J shed 6 bases, with 15 bases lying between them. CDR3 region: CASSVAGGGSHGYTF. CDR3 nucleotide sequence: TGTGCCAGCAGCGTAGCGGGAGGAGGGTCCCATGGCTACACCTTC. Full variable domain (rest looked up from reference TRBV9 and TRBJ1-2): DSGVTQTPKHLITATGQRVTLRCSPRSGDLSVYWYQQSLDQGLQFLIQYYNGEERAKGNILERFSAQQFPDLHSELNLSSLELGDSALYFCASSVAGGGSHGYTFGSGTRLTVV.

The V gene is TRBV14, the J gene TRBJ2-7; no reliable D call. The CDR3 is 11 residues long. Trimming took off 3 bases at V and 2 bases at J, with 2 bases between the two ends. Germline-derived CDR1 and CDR2 are SGHDN and FVKESK. The CDR3 is CASSHTYEQYF. The CDR3 nucleotides are TGTGCCAGCAGCCACACCTACGAGCAGTACTTC. Full variable domain (missing parts from reference TRBV14 and TRBJ2-7): EAGVTQFPSHSVIEKGQTVTLRCDPISGHDNLYWYRRVMGKEIKFLLHFVKESKQDESGMPNNRFLAERTGGTYSTLKVQPAELEDSGVYFCASSHTYEQYFGPGTRLTVT.

The rearrangement joins TRBV9 to TRBJ2-1, with 7 bases fitting TRBD2. Germline trimming cut 1 base from V and 6 bases from J; bases unmatched to any gene: 7. The CDR3 covers 15 residues. Germline lookup yields CDR1 SGDLS and CDR2 YYNGEE. CDR3 coding DNA: TGTGCCAGCAGCGTATACAGCGGGATATCCAATGAGCAGTTCTTC. Protein product: CASSVYSGISNEQFF.

The chain combines TRBV28 with TRBJ1-2, with 8 nucleotides matching TRBD1. From germline, CDR1 is MDHEN and CDR2 SYDVKM. Trimming took 5 bases from V and 7 from J; bases not matched to a gene: 3. The CDR3 has 12 residues. CDR3 region: CASSLTGGGYTF. CDR3 nucleotide sequence: TGTGCCAGCAGTCTTACAGGGGGTGGCTACACCTTC.

V is TRBV11-3 and J is TRBJ1-1; D is unresolved. V shed 5 bases and J shed 0 bases, with 22 bases lying between them. The CDR3 consists of 18 residues. Per the germline V gene, CDR1 is SGHNT and CDR2 is YENEEA. CDR3 loop: CASSPDRWERALNTEAFF. Written as DNA, the CDR3 is TGTGCCAGCAGCCCGGATAGGTGGGAGAGGGCTTTGAACACTGAAGCTTTCTTT.

The chain joins TRBV14 to TRBJ1-3, with D perhaps matching TRBD1 (6 bases). Germline loops: CDR1 SGHDN, CDR2 FVKESK. Between the trimmed V and J ends, which lost 3 bases and 4 bases, there was a span of 16 bases. The length of the CDR3 is 16 residues. CDR3 coding DNA: TGTGCCAGCAGCCAGGCCTCCGGGACACCAGGAAACACCATATATTTT. Translated: CASSQASGTPGNTIYF. Supplemented by reference TRBV14 and TRBJ1-3, the full variable domain reads EAGVTQFPSHSVIEKGQTVTLRCDPISGHDNLYWYRRVMGKEIKFLLHFVKESKQDESGMPNNRFLAERTGGTYSTLKVQPAELEDSGVYFCASSQASGTPGNTIYFGEGSWLTVV.

V gene TRBV13 combines with J gene TRBJ2-7, with 7 bases that match TRBD2. This CDR3 has 15 residues. J was trimmed by 2 bases and V by 5 bases; bases with no gene match: 9. CDR1 is PRHDT and CDR2 is FYEKMQ in the germline V gene (reference sequence). CDR3 sequence (DNA): TGTGCCAGCAGCATCGGGGGGACTACCCCCTACGAGCAGTACTTC. It encodes CASSIGGTTPYEQYF.

This clone was counted a single time. The chain uses TRBV19 and TRBJ1-4, with TRBD1 identical over 8 bases. The CDR3 spans 15 residues. Germline lookup yields CDR1 LNHDA and CDR2 SQIVND (reference sequence). The ends lost 2 bases at V and 5 bases at J; junction bases unmatched: 4. The CDR3 reads CASSIRGQGNEKLFF. The CDR3, as DNA: TGTGCCAGTAGTATACGCGGACAGGGAAATGAAAAACTGTTTTTT.

The chain uses TRBV19 and TRBJ2-1; 8 positions agree with TRBD1. Trimming took 5 bases from V and 4 from J; bases not matched to a gene: 10. Germline V lookup: CDR1 LNHDA, CDR2 SQIVND (reference sequence). This CDR3 is built from 16 residues. DNA for the CDR3: TGTGCCAGTAGTCCGGACAGGGTAGGTGGGTACAATGAGCAGTTCTTC. This codes for CASSPDRVGGYNEQFF.

The V and J genes are TRBV7-2 and TRBJ2-3, with TRBD2 matching 10 bases. With 3 bases clipped from V and 4 bases from J, the junction kept 1 base outside the gene matches. This CDR3 is built from 14 residues. Per germline, CDR1 SGHTA and CDR2 FQGNSA. The CDR3 region is CASSLSGRADTQYF. In DNA, the CDR3 is TGTGCCAGCAGCTTGAGCGGGAGGGCAGATACGCAGTATTTT.

J is TRBJ1-4 and V is TRBV19; no definite D call. The CDR3 consists of 14 residues. Germline lookup yields CDR1 LNHDA and CDR2 SQIVND (reference sequence). Between the trimmed V and J ends, which lost 8 bases and 0 bases, there was a span of 10 bases. The DNA for the CDR3 is TGTGCCAGTGCCACGGTTGCAACTAATGAAAAACTGTTTTTT. This codes for CASATVATNEKLFF.

The chain has TRBV2 and TRBJ2-4; perhaps TRBD1 as D (6 bases). Germline loops: CDR1 SNHLY, CDR2 FYNNEI. This CDR3 spans 12 amino acids. V gave up 7 bases and J gave up 4 bases, with 8 bases separating them. This CDR3 reads CASTDRKNIQYF. DNA of the CDR3: TGTGCCAGCACCGACAGGAAAAACATTCAGTACTTC.

V and J are TRBV19 and TRBJ2-3, with D tentatively TRBD2 (6 bases). Germline lookup yields CDR1 LNHDA and CDR2 SQIVND (reference sequence). CDR3 length: 13 residues. The V and J ends lost 9 bases and 0 bases respectively, with 10 bases between them. CDR3 region: CASGGSSTDTQYF. CDR3 coding DNA: TGTGCCAGCGGGGGATCTAGCACAGATACGCAGTATTTT.

This clone was seen once. The chain joins TRBV5-5 to TRBJ2-3; 8 bases line up with TRBD1. V lost 5 bases and J lost 4; bases outside the gene matches: 9. Germline loops: CDR1 SGHKS, CDR2 YYEKEE (reference sequence). This CDR3 comprises 15 residues. The CDR3 protein is CASRADRGGPDTQYF. CDR3 DNA: TGTGCCAGCAGGGCTGACAGGGGAGGTCCAGATACGCAGTATTTT.

This chain connects TRBV28 to TRBJ1-5, with TRBD1 matching 8 bases. V was clipped by 5 bases and J by 3 bases; unmatched bases: 6. The CDR3 runs 15 residues. Germline V lookup: CDR1 MDHEN, CDR2 SYDVKM. CDR3 amino acids: CASSPLDRVNQPQHF. The CDR3 DNA reads as TGTGCCAGCAGTCCACTGGACAGGGTCAATCAGCCCCAGCATTTT.

CDR3 in DNA: TGCGCCAGCAGCTTGAGTCCGGGAGGGGAGACCCAGTACTTC. It encodes CASSLSPGGETQYF. The rearrangement joins TRBV5-1 to TRBJ2-5; 8 nucleotides agree with TRBD2. Trimming took 1 base from V and 5 from J; bases not matched to a gene: 4. Germline values: CDR1 SGHRS, CDR2 YFSETQ. The CDR3 runs to 14 residues.

V is TRBV7-3 and J is TRBJ2-7, with 8 positions matching TRBD2. Germline assignment: CDR1 SGHTA and CDR2 FQGTGA. CDR3 length equals 13 residues. With 4 bases clipped from V and 6 bases from J, the junction kept 5 bases outside the gene matches. Here the CDR3 DNA reads TGTGCCAGCAGCTACTTTAGCGGGGCCGAGCAGTACTTC. It codes for CASSYFSGAEQYF. The entire variable domain, with the rest obtained from reference TRBV7-3 and TRBJ2-7, is as follows: GAGVSQTPSNKVTEKGKYVELRCDPISGHTALYWYRQSLGQGPEFLIYFQGTGAADDSGLPNDRFFAVRPEGSVSTLKIQRTERGDSAVYLCASSYFSGAEQYFGPGTRLTVT.